This T cell receptor beta chain was sequenced during a study of cytomegalovirus exposure and HLA in healthy donors. Findings and limits, study-wide: In vitro data verified a few CMV-associated chains as specific for CMV antigens. Associated with cytomegalovirus, according to the listing, were 150 to 200 TCR beta chains.

V lost 2 bases and J 0 bases, leaving 20 bases between the germline ends. The CDR3 consists of 18 residues. Per germline, CDR1 MDHEN and CDR2 SYDVKM. Measured with immunoSEQ multiplex PCR; TCRdb has only the in-frame clones, and not every one. The sample yields some 250,000 clones, around 90% seen once. In the case of this clone: No antigen is known for it.

The receptor comes from a young woman in good health and CMV-seronegative. Material for sequencing was PBMCs. This rearrangement joins TRBV28 to TRBJ2-7, with a tentative D call TRBD2 (6 bases). CDR3 in DNA: TGTGCCAGCAGTTTAACCCTTCTGGCGGGGCCGAGCTCCTACGAGCAGTACTTC. Residues: CASSLTLLAGPSSYEQYF. The variable domain in full, with the rest retrieved from reference TRBV28 and TRBJ2-7, is DVKVTQSSRYLVKRTGEKVFLECVQDMDHENMFWYRQDPGLGLRLIYFSYDVKMKEKGDIPEGYSVSREKKERFSLILESASTNQTSMYLCASSLTLLAGPSSYEQYFGPGTRLTVT.